A single TCR beta chain is shown here with its context. In its sample, this clone was seen once. Its antigen is unknown. No much larger clone exists at a distance of one base, and base qualities are not known. The CDR3 has 16 amino acids, counting the end cysteine and phenylalanine. Of the read, only the CDR3 DNA is kept; its 48 bases are in frame from base 1. CDR1 and CDR2 (SGDLS, YYNGEE) derive from the germline V gene. V is trimmed back by 3 bases and J by 4 bases, and the junction contains 7 bases that no gene match accounts for. The receptor library was made with the immunoSEQ multiplex PCR assay. TCRdb took over this immuneACCESS table, retaining in-frame rearrangements with V and J assigned. Such tables are incomplete; in checked studies, under half of the missing clones stem from an unresolved V gene, and the remainder is unexplained. A total of around 33,000 clones appear in this sample, roughly 90% of them only once. The top ten clones comprise roughly 7.9% of the sample.

This entry belongs to a study of T cell changes during pregnancy in multiple sclerosis (dated by TCRdb to the late 2010s). Some background on the complete study: Changes in the T cell repertoire over the course of pregnancy were examined in this study in women with multiple sclerosis.

Sequenced here: CD8+ T cells from peripheral blood mononuclear cells, sampled before pregnancy. This clonotype was sampled from a female donor with multiple sclerosis, enrolled in a pregnancy study. Recombination connected TRBV9 to TRBJ1-2, with 12 bases matching TRBD1. For the CDR3, the sequence is CASSGGQGAGGYGYTF. The DNA reads as follows: TGTGCCAGCAGCGGGGGACAGGGGGCAGGGGGCTATGGCTACACCTTC.